This T cell receptor (beta chain) is drawn from a study of blood T cell repertoires in COVID-19. Those enrolled, adults aged roughly 18 to 95 years, came from about two dozen US areas. Profiled with immunoSEQ multiplex PCR; TCRdb holds only in-frame clones, not every one. The sample lists about 250,000 clones; about 85% were seen once. Per germline, CDR1 GTSNPN and CDR2 SVGIG (reference sequence). Trimming removed 5 bases from V and 0 bases from J; junction bases left unmatched: 3. The CDR3 loop spans 15 amino acids. Specimen: PBMCs or T cells enriched from blood (not recorded which). V and J are TRBV30 and TRBJ2-6, with 8 bases lining up with TRBD1. This receptor was taken from a woman aged 50 to 60 who had recovered from COVID-19. The CDR3 here is CAWRQGSSGANVLTF. The CDR3 DNA reads TGTGCCTGGCGACAGGGGAGCTCTGGGGCCAACGTCCTGACTTTC.